This paragraph reports one T cell receptor beta chain. What this receptor recognizes is not known. No base qualities exist here, and no much larger clone lies one base off it. Library construction relied on PCR. Data came from an Illumina HiSeq 2500. TCR libraries were prepared with molecular barcoding, using unique molecular identifiers to normalize TCRbeta repertoire quantification. Clones were called with MiXCR by TCRdb after fastp trimmed the public reads at Q25, and only in-frame beta chains were retained. Each CDR3 protein appears once, grouped with its most common genes and DNA. This sample gives a few hundred thousand distinct CDR3 sequences in total; under 15% of them show up just once. Clones ranked in the top ten supply approximately 5.4% of the sample. The source of the sample is a study of T-cell reconstitution after alpha-beta-depleted transplantation in children (dated by TCRdb to 2016 to 2018). As for the study more broadly: The study quantitatively tracked T-cell immune reconstitution after TCRalphabeta/CD19-depleted allogeneic hematopoietic cell transplantation in children using TCR repertoire profiling.

In the germline V gene (reference sequence), CDR1 corresponds to LGHDT and CDR2 to YNNKEL. The junction shows trimming of 4 bases on V and 6 bases on J, plus 16 bases between the germline ends. The CDR3 runs 14 amino acids, cysteine and phenylalanine included. The read is trimmed to its CDR3 DNA, 42 bases read in frame from base 1. The TCR comes from a human donor who donated a stem cell graft to a child with combined immunodeficiency. The rearranged chain carries TRBV3-1 and TRBJ2-7; a weak D assignment points to TRBD1 (6 bases agree). The sequencing used PBMCs from the stem cell graft donor, collected from the stem cell graft. CDR3 region: CASSPGTSYREQYF. The nucleotides read TGTGCCAGCAGCCCCGGGACATCGTACCGCGAGCAGTACTTC.